This entry lists 14 T cell receptor beta chains sequenced from one sample in a study of cytomegalovirus exposure and HLA in healthy donors (dated by TCRdb to about 2017). The library was prepared using the immunoSEQ multiplex PCR assay. For the multiplex PCR, a mixture combining 60 forward primers for TCR Vbeta segments and 13 reverse primers for TCR Jbeta segments was used. TCRdb holds this immuneACCESS table with in-frame rearrangements only. Some clones are missing; in checked studies, unresolved V genes explain under half, and the rest has no known cause. The sample table shows about 64,000 clones, and roughly 73% are seen once. Clones ranked in the top ten supply about 5.5% of the sample. Material for sequencing was PBMCs. These receptors all stem from a male donor in good health and CMV-seropositive.

This clone was recorded only once. The chain has TRBV5-6 and TRBJ2-1; weak D call: TRBD2 (5 bases). Germline lookup yields CDR1 SGHDT and CDR2 YYEEEE. The V and J ends lost 4 bases and 5 bases respectively, with 10 bases between them. CDR3 length equals 13 residues. The chain's CDR3 is CASSLDGDNEQFF. CDR3 in DNA: TGTGCCAGCAGCCTGGACGGGGACAATGAGCAGTTCTTC.

This chain uses TRBV11-2 with TRBJ2-7; 7 bases agree with TRBD1. CDR1 and CDR2 from the germline V gene are SGHAT and FQNNGV. This CDR3 has 15 residues. The V gene end was trimmed by 1 base and the J gene end by 6 bases; junction bases not matched to a gene: 9. This chain's CDR3 is CASSLGVTGTREQYF. In DNA form, the CDR3 reads TGTGCCAGCAGCTTAGGGGTGACAGGGACGCGCGAGCAGTACTTC.

This clone is medium-sized within its sample. CDR3 nucleotide sequence: TGTGCCAGTAGTGTTACTAGCGGCTACTCCTACGAGCAGTACTTC. Protein: CASSVTSGYSYEQYF. The rearrangement joins TRBV19 to TRBJ2-7, with 8 bases fitting TRBD2. V shed 5 bases, J shed 0 bases, and the junction held 6 bases outside the gene matches. The germline CDR1 and CDR2 sequences are LNHDA and SQIVND (reference sequence). The CDR3 sequence is 15 residues long.

The CDR3 region has the DNA TGTGCCTGGAGTGGGGGGACTAGCGGGGGTGCAGATACGCAGTATTTT. Its protein product is CAWSGGTSGGADTQYF. The rearrangement links TRBV30 to TRBJ2-3; 14 nucleotides align to TRBD2. Germline V gene data show CDR1 as GTSNPN and CDR2 as SVGIG (reference sequence). The CDR3 loop spans 16 amino acids. The J segment lost 4 bases and the V segment lost 1 base, leaving 4 bases of the junction unmatched.

In DNA, the CDR3 is TGCGCCAGCAGCTTGGGGAGGGGCCCAAACCTACTTAATGAAAAACTGTTTTTT. Its protein product is CASSLGRGPNLLNEKLFF. The chain employs TRBV5-1 and TRBJ1-4; D possibly corresponds to TRBD1 (5 bases). V gave up 0 bases and J gave up 4 bases, with 19 bases separating them. The CDR3 runs to 18 residues. The germline V gene encodes CDR1 SGHRS and CDR2 YFSETQ.

The chain joins TRBV27 to TRBJ1-2, with D tentatively TRBD1 (6 bases). V shed 5 bases and J shed 8 bases, with 15 bases lying between them. Germline V lookup: CDR1 MNHEY, CDR2 SMNVEV (reference sequence). CDR3 length equals 13 residues. This CDR3 is CASSVFRGEGYTF. The DNA for the CDR3 is TGTGCCAGCAGTGTTTTCAGGGGAGAGGGCTACACCTTC.

V gene TRBV4-2 combines with J gene TRBJ2-5; weak D call: TRBD1 (5 bases). CDR3 length: 17 amino acids. Trimming stripped 4 bases from V and 2 bases from J, with 20 bases between. CDR1 is LGHNA, CDR2 YNFKEQ, per germline. CDR3 protein: CASSPFRGRTEQETQYF. CDR3 in DNA: TGTGCCAGCAGCCCCTTTAGGGGCAGGACGGAACAAGAGACCCAGTACTTC.

This clone was observed a few times. J is TRBJ2-1 and V is TRBV7-9; 7 bases fit TRBD1. With V trimmed by 11 bases and J by 1 base, 8 bases remained unmatched. Germline values: CDR1 SEHNR, CDR2 FQNEAQ (reference sequence). This CDR3 is 14 amino acids long. CDR3 region: CALEGAPSYNEQFF. CDR3 coding DNA: TGTGCCCTAGAGGGGGCCCCATCCTACAATGAGCAGTTCTTC. Based on the CDR3 plus reference TRBV7-9 and TRBJ2-1, the full variable domain is DTGVSQNPRHKITKRGQNVTFRCDPISEHNRLYWYRQTLGQGPEFLTYFQNEAQLEKSRLLSDRFSAERPKGSFSTLEIQRTEQGDSAMYLCALEGAPSYNEQFFGPGTRLTVL.

V and J are TRBV28 and TRBJ2-7; D is possibly TRBD1 (8 bases). This CDR3 has 15 residues. The V end was cut by 7 bases, the J end by 7 bases, with 23 bases between. Germline V lookup: CDR1 MDHEN, CDR2 SYDVKM. The CDR3 loop reads CASTNPQGGPREQYF. The CDR3 bases are TGTGCCAGCACCAATCCACAGGGGGGGCCTAGGGAGCAGTACTTC.

The gene calls are TRBV5-1 and TRBJ2-3; possibly TRBD2 for D (5 bases). The germline V and J ends were trimmed by 2 bases and 0 bases, with 22 bases remaining between them. The length of the CDR3 is 19 residues. The germline gives CDR1 SGHRS, CDR2 YFSETQ. The CDR3 DNA reads TGCGCCAGCAGCTTAGTTCAGCTTCATCTAGCCTCTAGCACAGATACGCAGTATTTT. This sequence encodes CASSLVQLHLASSTDTQYF.

The chain carries TRBV29-1 and TRBJ1-5, with a tentative D call TRBD1 (5 bases). In germline, CDR1 is SQVTM, CDR2 ANQGSEA. Deletions cut 0 bases from V and 4 bases from J, with 10 bases between. This CDR3 contains 14 residues. The CDR3 here is CSVEDSRDNQPQHF. In DNA, the CDR3 is TGCAGCGTTGAAGATAGCAGGGATAATCAGCCCCAGCATTTT.

The V gene is TRBV5-1, the J gene TRBJ1-6; 9 bases are shared with TRBD1. The CDR3 consists of 16 residues. Germline loops: CDR1 SGHRS, CDR2 YFSETQ. After removal of 4 bases from V and 9 bases from J, the junction contained 11 bases not matched to a gene. This CDR3 is CASSLQQGARGSPLHF. The CDR3 DNA follows: TGCGCCAGCAGCCTTCAACAGGGGGCGCGGGGTTCACCCCTCCACTTT.

The chain combines TRBV15 with TRBJ2-7; 7 nucleotides align to TRBD1. CDR1 is LNHNV, CDR2 YYDKDF, per germline (reference sequence). The CDR3 consists of 16 residues. Germline trimming cut 1 base from V and 5 bases from J; bases unmatched to any gene: 11. The CDR3 sequence: CATSRGKTGTLDEQYF. The CDR3 DNA sequence: TGTGCCACCAGCAGAGGAAAGACAGGGACGTTGGACGAGCAGTACTTC.

The V and J genes are TRBV7-3 and TRBJ1-1; a possible D gene is TRBD1 (5 bases). The CDR3 contains 15 residues. The germline V and J ends were trimmed by 5 bases and 1 base, with 14 bases remaining between them. Per the germline V gene, CDR1 is SGHTA and CDR2 is FQGTGA. Here the CDR3 reads CASSLGHGANTEAFF. CDR3 nucleotides: TGTGCCAGCAGCCTTGGACACGGAGCGAACACTGAAGCTTTCTTT.